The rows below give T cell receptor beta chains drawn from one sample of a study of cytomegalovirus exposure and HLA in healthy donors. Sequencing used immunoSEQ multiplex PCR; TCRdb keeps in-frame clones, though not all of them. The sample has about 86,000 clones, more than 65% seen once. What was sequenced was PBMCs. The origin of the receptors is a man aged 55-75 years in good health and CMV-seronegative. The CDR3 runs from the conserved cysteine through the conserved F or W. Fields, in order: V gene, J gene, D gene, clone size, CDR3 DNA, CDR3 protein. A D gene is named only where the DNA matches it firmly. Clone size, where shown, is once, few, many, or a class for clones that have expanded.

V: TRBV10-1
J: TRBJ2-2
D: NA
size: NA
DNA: TGCGCCAGCAGTGGGACAGCGGCCGGGGAGCTGTTTTTT
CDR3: CASSGTAAGELFF

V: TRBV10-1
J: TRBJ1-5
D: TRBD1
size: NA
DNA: TGCGCCAGCACCCGCGCCGGGACAGGGATTGATCAGCCCCAGCATTTT
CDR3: CASTRAGTGIDQPQHF

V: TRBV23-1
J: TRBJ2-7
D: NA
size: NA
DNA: TGCGCCAGCAGTCCCCCGGAGGCGGCCTACGAGCAGTACTTC
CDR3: CASSPPEAAYEQYF

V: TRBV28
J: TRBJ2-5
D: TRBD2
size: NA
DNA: TGTGCCAGCAGCGGGACTAGCGGTCAAGAGACCCAGTACTTC
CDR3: CASSGTSGQETQYF

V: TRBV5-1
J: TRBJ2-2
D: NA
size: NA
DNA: TGCGCCAGCAGCTTATCGGGGTTAGTGGACACCGGGGAGCTGTTTTTT
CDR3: CASSLSGLVDTGELFF

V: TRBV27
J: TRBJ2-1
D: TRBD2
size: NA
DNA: TGTGCCAGCAGTTTACAAACTAGCGGCCCCTACAATGAGCAGTTCTTC
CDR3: CASSLQTSGPYNEQFF

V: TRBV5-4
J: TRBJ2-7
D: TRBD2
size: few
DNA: TGTGCCGGTACTAGAGCGGGGTCCTACGAGCAGTACTTC
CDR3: CAGTRAGSYEQYF

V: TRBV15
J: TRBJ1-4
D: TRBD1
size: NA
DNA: TGTGCCACCAGCAGGGCAGGGGGTACGGAAAAACTGTTTTTT
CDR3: CATSRAGGTEKLFF

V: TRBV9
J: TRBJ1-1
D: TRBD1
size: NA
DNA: TGTGCCAGCAGCTCCCGGGACAGGGTCGGGATAAGCACTGAAGCTTTCTTT
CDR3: CASSSRDRVGISTEAFF

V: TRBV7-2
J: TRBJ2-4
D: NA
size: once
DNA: TGTGCCAGCAGCTTATCCGGGGATAGAAACATTCAGTACTTC
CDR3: CASSLSGDRNIQYF

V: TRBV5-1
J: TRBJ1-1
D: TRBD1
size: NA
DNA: TGCGCCAGCAGCTTGGAGCCACAGGGGACGAACACTGAAGCTTTCTTT
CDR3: CASSLEPQGTNTEAFF

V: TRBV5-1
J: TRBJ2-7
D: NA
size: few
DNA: TGCGCCAGCAGCTTATCCGGACAGCCCTACGAGCAGTACTTC
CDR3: CASSLSGQPYEQYF

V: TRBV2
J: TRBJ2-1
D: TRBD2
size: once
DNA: TGTGCCAGCAGTTGGGCTAGCGGGTACAACAATGAGCAGTTCTTC
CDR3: CASSWASGYNNEQFF

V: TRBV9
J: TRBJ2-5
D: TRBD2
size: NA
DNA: TGTGCCAGCAGCGTCAAGGACGGGGGGGCCCTAGAGACCCAGTACTTC
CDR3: CASSVKDGGALETQYF

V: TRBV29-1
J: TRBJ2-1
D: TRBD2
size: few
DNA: TGCAGCGTTGGGCGGGGACTACGCGCAAGTGAGCAGTTCTTC
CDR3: CSVGRGLRASEQFF